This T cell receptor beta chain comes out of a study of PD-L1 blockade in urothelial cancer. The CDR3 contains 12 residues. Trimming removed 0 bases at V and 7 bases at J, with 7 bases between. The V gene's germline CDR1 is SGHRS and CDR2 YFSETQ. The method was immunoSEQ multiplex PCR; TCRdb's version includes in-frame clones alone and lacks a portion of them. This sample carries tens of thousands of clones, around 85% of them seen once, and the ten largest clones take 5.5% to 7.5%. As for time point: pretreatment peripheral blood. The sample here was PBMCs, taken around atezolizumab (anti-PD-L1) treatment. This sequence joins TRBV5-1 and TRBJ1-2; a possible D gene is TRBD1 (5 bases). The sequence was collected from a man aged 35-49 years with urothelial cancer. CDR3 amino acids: CASSLGQGGYTF. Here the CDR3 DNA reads TGCGCCAGCAGCTTGGGGCAGGGTGGCTACACCTTC.